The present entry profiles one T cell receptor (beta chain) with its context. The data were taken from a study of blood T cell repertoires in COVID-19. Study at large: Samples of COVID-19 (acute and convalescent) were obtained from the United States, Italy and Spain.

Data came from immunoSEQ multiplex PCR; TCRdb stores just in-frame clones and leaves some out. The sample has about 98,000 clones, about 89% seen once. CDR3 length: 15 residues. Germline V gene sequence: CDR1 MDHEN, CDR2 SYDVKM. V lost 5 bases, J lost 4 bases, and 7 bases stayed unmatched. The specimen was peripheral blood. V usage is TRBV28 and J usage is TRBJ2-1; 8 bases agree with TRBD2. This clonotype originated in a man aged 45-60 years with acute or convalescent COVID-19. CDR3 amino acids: CASSSGTSGYNEQFF. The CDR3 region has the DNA TGTGCCAGCAGTAGCGGAACTAGCGGATACAATGAGCAGTTCTTC.